The 26 T cell receptor beta chains below come from one sample, sequenced in a study of blood T cell repertoires in COVID-19. Some clones are missing from TCRdb's copy, which holds only in-frame ones; the method was immunoSEQ multiplex PCR. The profile shows some 80,000 clones, over 80% of them singletons. The sample was peripheral blood. The receptors were sampled from a man in his sixties with active or convalescent COVID-19.

CDR3 sequence: CASSQDGRGWDTQYF. In DNA form, the CDR3 reads TGTGCCAGCAGCCAAGATGGACGGGGGTGGGATACGCAGTATTTT. The chain couples TRBV3-1 (or the pseudogene TRBV3-2) to TRBJ2-3; tentatively, D is TRBD2 (6 bases). Germline CDR1 and CDR2: LGHDT and YNNKEL (reference sequence). This CDR3 is 15 amino acids long. Trimming left V 0 bases short and J 6 bases short, with 13 bases between.

This clone was counted a single time. The chain employs TRBV4-1 and TRBJ1-5; D unclear. Germline CDR1 and CDR2: MGHRA and YSYEKL. This CDR3 is built from 16 residues. V lost 0 bases, J lost 4 bases, and 13 bases lay in between. CDR3 in amino acids: CASSQDSGGINQPQHF. Here the CDR3 DNA reads TGCGCCAGCAGCCAAGATTCGGGAGGGATTAATCAGCCCCAGCATTTT.

As for this clone: One end of the junction does not line up with germline, which may come from a read error. This chain uses TRBV7-8 with TRBJ1-4; a weak D match, TRBD1 (6 bases). CDR1 is SGHVS and CDR2 is FQNEAQ in the germline V gene. The CDR3 covers 15 residues. The CDR3: CASTSRTATSEKLFF. CDR3 bases: TGTGCCAGCACCTCCCGGACAGCAACTAGTGAAAAACTGTTTTTT.

The J gene is TRBJ2-3, the V gene TRBV6-2 or TRBV6-3; D may be TRBD2 (5 bases). This CDR3 region has 17 residues. V was pared by 2 bases and J by 1 base, with 16 bases between. Germline assignment: CDR1 MNHEY and CDR2 SVGEGT. In nucleotides, the CDR3 is TGTGCCAGCAGTTACGGAGGACCACTGGGCGGCACAGATACGCAGTATTTT. Translated: CASSYGGPLGGTDTQYF.

The V gene is TRBV30, the J gene TRBJ1-2; D gene uncertain. The CDR3 length is 11 residues. CDR1 GTSNPN and CDR2 SVGIG come from the germline V gene (reference sequence). V was trimmed by 0 bases and J by 3 bases, leaving 2 bases between them. The CDR3 loop is CAWSVDYGYTF. As DNA, the CDR3 is TGTGCCTGGAGTGTCGACTATGGCTACACCTTC.

V gene TRBV11-2 combines with J gene TRBJ2-2; 7 nucleotides agree with TRBD1. With 4 bases clipped from V and 9 bases from J, the junction kept 14 bases outside the gene matches. CDR3 length: 16 residues. Germline loops: CDR1 SGHAT, CDR2 FQNNGV. As DNA, the CDR3 is TGTGCCAGCAGCTCCCTTTCGGGGACAGCTTTCCGGGAGCTGTTTTTT. This encodes CASSSLSGTAFRELFF.

The chain uses TRBV6-4 and TRBJ2-3; weak D call: TRBD2 (6 bases). Trimming left V 3 bases short and J 2 bases short, with 12 bases between. There are 15 residues in the CDR3. Germline V CDR1 and CDR2: MRHNA, SNTAGT. CDR3 sequence: CASSEQAGNTDTQYF. The CDR3 region has the DNA TGTGCCAGCAGTGAACAAGCGGGTAACACAGATACGCAGTATTTT.

This clone was detected only a few times. The chain carries TRBV30 and TRBJ1-6; D is perhaps TRBD1 (6 bases). The CDR3 is 13 amino acids. V was cut by 5 bases and J by 11 bases, with 16 bases left in between. Germline values: CDR1 GTSNPN, CDR2 SVGIG (reference sequence). The CDR3 is CAWEQGRLTPLHF. The CDR3 nucleotides read TGTGCCTGGGAACAGGGCAGGCTGACACCCCTCCACTTT.

This clone occurred once. The CDR3 DNA sequence: TGTGCCGCCGAGAGTATCGGCGGGGAGCTGTTTTTT. This codes for CAAESIGGELFF. The chain combines TRBV19 with TRBJ2-2; D call uncertain. Trimming removed 11 bases at V and 7 bases at J, with 14 bases between. This CDR3 has 12 residues. Germline CDR1 reads LNHDA; CDR2 reads SQIVND (reference sequence).

The chain uses TRBV7-8 and TRBJ2-5; D may be TRBD2 (6 bases). V was clipped by 5 bases and J by 5 bases, with 15 bases between them. This CDR3 has 14 amino acids. Germline CDR1 SGHVS, CDR2 FQNEAQ. Written as DNA, the CDR3 is TGTGCCAGCAGCCGTCGACTAGAGGGGGAGACCCAGTACTTC. Protein product: CASSRRLEGETQYF.

This clone appeared once. CDR3 coding DNA: TGCGCCAGCAGCCAAGGGACCGGGGAAGGCGTTAGGTATGGCTACACCTTC. It encodes CASSQGTGEGVRYGYTF. This chain connects TRBV4-1 to TRBJ1-2; unclear D gene. The CDR3 covers 17 residues. Germline-derived CDR1 and CDR2 are MGHRA and YSYEKL. V shed 1 base and J shed 5 bases, with 20 bases lying between them.

The chain couples TRBV7-9 to TRBJ1-4; a weak D match, TRBD1 (6 bases). This CDR3 has 18 residues. Germline values: CDR1 SEHNR, CDR2 FQNEAQ (reference sequence). V was trimmed by 0 bases and J by 3 bases, leaving 17 bases between them. CDR3 region: CASSLARHIQGPNEKLFF. CDR3 DNA: TGTGCCAGCAGCTTAGCGCGACACATCCAGGGGCCTAATGAAAAACTGTTTTTT.

The chain couples TRBV27 to TRBJ2-2; a weak D match, TRBD1 (6 bases). The CDR3 has 15 residues. Trimming removed 1 base at V and 7 bases at J, with 13 bases between. Germline-derived CDR1 and CDR2 are MNHEY and SMNVEV (reference sequence). The CDR3 coding sequence is TGTGCCAGCAGTTTATGGCAGGGGACGGTCGGGGAGCTGTTTTTT. It is translated as CASSLWQGTVGELFF.

The J gene is TRBJ2-5, the V gene TRBV4-2; D might be TRBD1 (6 bases). Germline V gene sequence: CDR1 LGHNA, CDR2 YNFKEQ. The CDR3 contains 15 residues. Between the trimmed V and J ends, which lost 4 bases and 5 bases, there was a span of 17 bases. CDR3 coding DNA: TGTGCCAGCAGCCCAGATGTAGGGGGTTGGGAGACCCAGTACTTC. Translated: CASSPDVGGWETQYF.

The chain joins TRBV5-4 to TRBJ2-5, with 7 bases matching TRBD2. Losses at the gene ends were 3 bases for V and 1 base for J; bases not matched to a gene: 6. Germline lookup yields CDR1 SGHNT and CDR2 YYREEE (reference sequence). The CDR3 contains 15 residues. The chain's CDR3 is CASSSPSGSQETQYF. Written as DNA, the CDR3 is TGTGCCAGCAGCTCACCTAGCGGAAGCCAAGAGACCCAGTACTTC. Complete variable domain (other parts from reference TRBV5-4 and TRBJ2-5): ETGVTQSPTHLIKTRGQQVTLRCSSQSGHNTVSWYQQALGQGPQFIFQYYREEENGRGNFPPRFSGLQFPNYSSELNVNALELDDSALYLCASSSPSGSQETQYFGPGTRLLVL.

The gene calls are TRBV27 and TRBJ2-2; 9 bases are shared with TRBD1. Germline values: CDR1 MNHEY, CDR2 SMNVEV (reference sequence). With 2 bases clipped from V and 5 bases from J, the junction kept 3 bases outside the gene matches. This CDR3 region has 15 residues. CDR3 region: CASSLTGQGTGELFF. CDR3 coding DNA: TGTGCCAGCAGTTTAACAGGACAGGGGACCGGGGAGCTGTTTTTT.

V is TRBV7-6 and J is TRBJ2-3, with D perhaps matching TRBD2 (6 bases). Germline-derived CDR1 and CDR2 are SGHVS and FNYEAQ. Between the trimmed V and J ends, which lost 7 bases and 4 bases, there was a span of 21 bases. This CDR3 is built from 16 residues. CDR3 in DNA: TGTGCCAGCACCAATCCCCGGGCGGGGCTGTCAGATACGCAGTATTTT. It translates to CASTNPRAGLSDTQYF.

This CDR3 reads CASSPGGYEQYF. The CDR3 nucleotides are TGTGCCAGCTCACCAGGGGGGTACGAGCAGTACTTC. The chain joins TRBV18 to TRBJ2-7; TRBD2 is a possible D gene (6 bases). Trimming shortened V by 2 bases and J by 4 bases, and 6 bases separated the two germline ends. The CDR3 contains 12 residues. Germline V gene sequence: CDR1 KGHSH, CDR2 LQKENI.

The rearrangement uses TRBV2 and TRBJ2-7; TRBD1 matches at 12 bases. Germline V gene data show CDR1 as SNHLY and CDR2 as FYNNEI. This CDR3 is built from 17 residues. Trimming removed 5 bases from V and 0 bases from J; junction bases left unmatched: 8. The CDR3 region is CASSRDRGHLDSYEQYF. The CDR3 nucleotides read TGTGCCAGCAGTCGGGACAGGGGGCACCTGGACTCCTACGAGCAGTACTTC.

The CDR3 coding sequence is TGTGCCAGCTCACCTCAGGGGCTAACTAATGAAAAACTGTTTTTT. It translates to CASSPQGLTNEKLFF. The genes are TRBV18 and TRBJ1-4; D is possibly TRBD1 (6 bases). Germline lookup yields CDR1 KGHSH and CDR2 LQKENI. V was clipped by 3 bases and J by 1 base, with 9 bases between them. The CDR3 has 15 residues.

The DNA for the CDR3 is TGTGCCAGCAGCCAAGATTTGGCGGGGGCCTACAATGAGCAGTTCTTC. Translated, it gives CASSQDLAGAYNEQFF. The rearrangement links TRBV4-2 to TRBJ2-1; 7 bases agree with TRBD2. V lost 0 bases, J lost 2 bases, and 4 bases stayed unmatched. This CDR3 comprises 16 residues. Germline loops: CDR1 LGHNA, CDR2 YNFKEQ.

The count of this clone is one. CDR3 nucleotides: TGTGCCATCAGTGAGTCCCTAGCGGGTCCCACAGATACGCAGTATTTT. This gives the protein CAISESLAGPTDTQYF. V is TRBV10-3 and J is TRBJ2-3; 8 bases are shared with TRBD2. Germline values: CDR1 ENHRY, CDR2 SYGVKD. After removal of 0 bases from V and 2 bases from J, the junction contained 4 bases not matched to a gene. The length of the CDR3 is 16 residues.

The chain joins TRBV15 to TRBJ2-7; 10 nucleotides align to TRBD1. The CDR3 spans 15 residues. Germline CDR1 LNHNV, CDR2 YYDKDF (reference sequence). V shed 3 bases, J shed 3 bases, and the junction held 5 bases outside the gene matches. The CDR3 region is CATSRGGTGDYEQYF. CDR3 in DNA: TGTGCCACCAGCAGGGGGGGGACAGGGGACTACGAGCAGTACTTC.

Comment on this clone: The identical CDR3 is also encoded by other nucleotide sequences in the sample. The J gene is TRBJ2-1, the V gene TRBV6-1; D is ambiguous. Looked up from germline, CDR1 is MNHNS and CDR2 is SASEGT. The CDR3 is 14 amino acids. Trimming took 1 base from V and 6 from J, leaving 10 bases between them. The DNA for the CDR3 is TGTGCCAGCAGTGAAGGGTCAGGCCTCAATGAGCAGTTCTTC. This codes for CASSEGSGLNEQFF.

This clone was seen at least ten times. This sequence joins TRBV12-5 and TRBJ2-2; no reliable D call. Trimming stripped 1 base from V and 2 bases from J, with 14 bases between. The CDR3 is made up of 17 amino acids. Looked up from germline, CDR1 is LGHNT and CDR2 is FRNRAP. In DNA, the CDR3 is TGTGCTAGTGGTTTGGAGTCTTTGTTAGAAAACACCGGGGAGCTGTTTTTT. Its protein is CASGLESLLENTGELFF.

This rearrangement joins TRBV7-2 to TRBJ1-2, with TRBD1 matching over 12 bases. The CDR3 is 16 residues long. Trimming removed 6 bases from V and 7 bases from J; junction bases left unmatched: 12. Germline CDR1 and CDR2: SGHTA and FQGNSA. CDR3 bases: TGTGCCAGCAGTTCTACAGCCGGGACAGGGGGCTCTGGCTACACCTTC. It translates to CASSSTAGTGGSGYTF.